The next 23 T cell receptor beta chains were all read from a single sample in a study of T cell responses to AZD1222 COVID-19 vaccine. Produced via immunoSEQ multiplex PCR; TCRdb's table is partial and in-frame only. The sample includes approximately 140,000 clones, around nine tenths of them seen just once. This specimen consisted of peripheral blood, obtained 28 days after the second AZD1222 dose. The origin of the receptors is an adult who received the AZD1222 COVID-19 vaccine.

The CDR3 sequence is CAWRGASNTGELFF. CDR3 nucleotide sequence: TGTGCCTGGAGGGGGGCATCGAACACCGGGGAGCTGTTTTTT. The chain is built from TRBV30 and TRBJ2-2; tentative D call: TRBD1 (6 bases). The CDR3 extends over 14 amino acids. Per germline, CDR1 GTSNPN and CDR2 SVGIG (reference sequence). V was shortened by 3 bases and J by 0 bases, with 8 bases between the two germline ends.

This clone showed up just a few times. V gene TRBV6-6 combines with J gene TRBJ2-7, with D possibly TRBD1 on 6 matching bases. Germline CDR1 reads MNHNY; CDR2 reads SVGAGI (reference sequence). The V end lost 6 bases, the J end lost 6 bases, and 18 bases lay between the germline ends. This CDR3 is 14 amino acids long. CDR3 region: CASSNGQAGAEQYF. The CDR3 coding sequence is TGTGCCAGCAGCAACGGGCAGGCAGGGGCCGAGCAGTACTTC.

This clone has a single count. The chain couples TRBV5-6 to TRBJ2-5; D perhaps matches TRBD1 (6 bases). Germline values: CDR1 SGHDT, CDR2 YYEEEE. Trimming removed 0 bases from V and 3 bases from J, with 9 bases in between. The CDR3 has 14 residues. CDR3 sequence (DNA): TGTGCCAGCAGCTTGGGGGCAGGGGAAGAGACCCAGTACTTC. The encoded protein is CASSLGAGEETQYF.

V usage is TRBV19 and J usage is TRBJ2-7; TRBD2 agrees at 7 bases. Germline CDR1 LNHDA, CDR2 SQIVND (reference sequence). This CDR3 is 14 amino acids long. V lost 5 bases, J lost 1 base, and 5 bases stayed unmatched. This chain's CDR3 is CASSSGEGSYEQYF. The CDR3, as DNA: TGTGCCAGTAGTTCCGGGGAGGGTTCCTACGAGCAGTACTTC.

This clone is a singleton in its sample. The V and J genes are TRBV10-3 and TRBJ1-6; tentative D call: TRBD1 (6 bases). Deletions cut 0 bases from V and 9 bases from J, with 15 bases between. The CDR3 extends over 16 amino acids. The germline V gene encodes CDR1 ENHRY and CDR2 SYGVKD. The CDR3 is CAISESIGGRSSPLHF. The DNA for the CDR3 is TGTGCCATCAGTGAGTCGATAGGGGGGCGAAGTTCACCCCTCCACTTT.

The chain employs TRBV2 and TRBJ1-1; D uncertain. CDR1 is SNHLY and CDR2 is FYNNEI in the germline V gene. This CDR3 contains 12 residues. The germline V and J ends were trimmed by 7 bases and 6 bases, with 12 bases remaining between them. Written as DNA, the CDR3 is TGTGCCAGCAAGGGCGGGGTCCCTGAAGCTTTCTTT. It specifies CASKGGVPEAFF. Full variable domain (rest looked up from reference TRBV2 and TRBJ1-1): EPEVTQTPSHQVTQMGQEVILRCVPISNHLYFYWYRQILGQKVEFLVSFYNNEISEKSEIFDDQFSVERPDGSNFTLKIRSTKLEDSAMYFCASKGGVPEAFFGQGTRLTVV.

The chain is built from TRBV2 and TRBJ2-7, with a possible D match to TRBD1 (6 bases). The V gene lost 10 bases and the J gene lost 2 bases, with 12 bases spanning the gap. The length of the CDR3 is 12 residues. Per germline, CDR1 SNHLY and CDR2 FYNNEI. CDR3 nucleotides: TGTGCCACCGAACAGGGAACCTACGAGCAGTACTTC. This codes for CATEQGTYEQYF.

This clone was recorded only once. The chain combines TRBV15 with TRBJ1-3, with TRBD1 matching 7 bases. V trimming: 5 bases; J trimming: 0 bases; junction bases outside the gene matches: 13. The germline V gene encodes CDR1 LNHNV and CDR2 YYDKDF (reference sequence). The CDR3 runs to 18 residues. This CDR3 reads CATSPRGDSYLSGNTIYF. Written as DNA, the CDR3 is TGTGCCACCAGCCCACGAGGGGACAGCTACCTCTCTGGAAACACCATATATTTT.

J is TRBJ1-2 and V is TRBV7-9; 7 nucleotides line up with TRBD1. Germline loops: CDR1 SEHNR, CDR2 FQNEAQ (reference sequence). There are 15 residues in the CDR3. V was pared by 5 bases and J by 3 bases, with 9 bases of the junction left unmatched. This chain's CDR3 is CASSKQGITDYGYTF. CDR3 bases: TGTGCCAGCAGCAAACAGGGGATAACGGACTATGGCTACACCTTC.

This clone appeared a single time. The chain combines TRBV28 with TRBJ2-7, with a tentative D call TRBD1 (6 bases). Germline CDR1 and CDR2: MDHEN and SYDVKM. V was trimmed by 11 bases and J by 6 bases, leaving 20 bases between them. This CDR3 has 13 residues. The CDR3 spells CAERGTGMGEQYF. The CDR3 coding sequence is TGTGCCGAAAGGGGAACAGGGATGGGCGAGCAGTACTTC. Full variable domain (missing parts from reference TRBV28 and TRBJ2-7): DVKVTQSSRYLVKRTGEKVFLECVQDMDHENMFWYRQDPGLGLRLIYFSYDVKMKEKGDIPEGYSVSREKKERFSLILESASTNQTSMYLCAERGTGMGEQYFGPGTRLTVT.

The genes are TRBV5-6 and TRBJ1-5, with TRBD1 as a possible D gene (5 bases). V was trimmed by 6 bases and J by 4 bases, leaving 14 bases between them. The length of the CDR3 is 14 residues. CDR1 and CDR2 (germline): SGHDT, YYEEEE. CDR3 loop: CASNTWGLNQPQHF. CDR3 sequence (DNA): TGTGCCAGCAACACCTGGGGCCTAAATCAGCCCCAGCATTTT.

The gene calls are TRBV2 and TRBJ1-5, with D possibly being TRBD1 (6 bases). CDR3 length equals 15 residues. Trimming removed 4 bases from V and 7 bases from J, with 17 bases in between. Germline V gene sequence: CDR1 SNHLY, CDR2 FYNNEI. The CDR3 nucleotides are TGTGCCAGCAGTGCGGGAACAGGGATAAGACAGCCCCAGCATTTT. This codes for CASSAGTGIRQPQHF.

This chain joins TRBV7-9 and TRBJ2-7; no clear D gene. Per germline, CDR1 SEHNR and CDR2 FQNEAQ (reference sequence). The CDR3 is 14 residues long. V was trimmed by 1 base and J by 4 bases, leaving 11 bases between them. CDR3 sequence reads: CASSLVLQTYEQYF. CDR3 coding DNA: TGTGCCAGCAGCTTAGTCTTACAGACTTACGAGCAGTACTTC.

The chain couples TRBV5-5 to TRBJ2-1; 15 bases are a match to TRBD2. The CDR3 runs to 15 residues. After removal of 4 bases from V and 7 bases from J, the junction contained 3 bases not matched to a gene. Germline CDR1 SGHKS, CDR2 YYEKEE (reference sequence). The CDR3, as DNA: TGTGCCAGCAGCGAGGGGACTAGCGGGAGGAATGAGCAGTTCTTC. As protein: CASSEGTSGRNEQFF.

V and J are TRBV13 and TRBJ2-1, with a possible D match to TRBD2 (5 bases). From germline, CDR1 is PRHDT and CDR2 FYEKMQ (reference sequence). The germline V and J ends were trimmed by 4 bases and 8 bases, with 9 bases remaining between them. The CDR3 length is 12 residues. For the CDR3, the DNA is TGTGCCAGCAGCTCCCCACTAGATGAGCAGTTCTTC. Its translation: CASSSPLDEQFF.

The chain couples TRBV19 to TRBJ1-1; D is perhaps TRBD1 (5 bases). Trimming shortened V by 1 base and J by 3 bases, and 9 bases separated the two germline ends. The germline CDR1 and CDR2 sequences are LNHDA and SQIVND (reference sequence). This CDR3 region has 14 residues. Here the CDR3 reads CASSIVGGDTEAFF. The CDR3 bases are TGTGCCAGTAGTATAGTCGGGGGAGACACTGAAGCTTTCTTT.

The gene calls are TRBV4-1 and TRBJ2-2, with 10 nucleotides matching TRBD2. Germline lookup yields CDR1 MGHRA and CDR2 YSYEKL. The trim removed 1 base at V and 5 bases at J, leaving 4 bases unmatched. CDR3 length equals 16 residues. The CDR3 bases are TGCGCCAGCAGCCAAGCCCGAGCGGGAGGGACCGGGGAGCTGTTTTTT. Protein sequence: CASSQARAGGTGELFF.

The chain is built from TRBV6-6 and TRBJ2-3; the match to TRBD2 covers 7 bases. This CDR3 region has 13 residues. Germline lookup yields CDR1 MNHNY and CDR2 SVGAGI (reference sequence). V was pared by 8 bases and J by 3 bases, with 5 bases of the junction left unmatched. The CDR3 nucleotides read TGTGCCAGCGCCCGTAGCGGGACAGATACGCAGTATTTT. This sequence encodes CASARSGTDTQYF.

The V gene is TRBV7-8, the J gene TRBJ1-2, with D unclear. The CDR3 is 15 amino acids. The germline V and J ends were trimmed by 0 bases and 7 bases, with 15 bases remaining between them. The germline V gene has CDR1 SGHVS and CDR2 FQNEAQ. Here the CDR3 DNA reads TGTGCCAGCAGCTTAGCGCAAAAATCACCGGGTGGCTACACCTTC. Residues: CASSLAQKSPGGYTF.

This rearrangement joins TRBV5-4 to TRBJ2-4; D is uncertain. Germline V gives CDR1 SGHNT, CDR2 YYREEE (reference sequence). The CDR3 spans 13 residues. V lost 0 bases, J lost 3 bases, and 4 bases lay in between. The CDR3 protein is CASSLGDKNIQYF. CDR3 sequence (DNA): TGTGCCAGCAGCTTGGGGGACAAAAACATTCAGTACTTC.

There are a few counts of this clone. The V call is TRBV7-9, the J call TRBJ1-2; TRBD1 is a possible D gene (6 bases). CDR1 is SEHNR, CDR2 FQNEAQ, per germline (reference sequence). This CDR3 spans 15 amino acids. V was pared by 5 bases and J by 6 bases, with 19 bases between. CDR3 in amino acids: CASSVGQYLTHGYTF. CDR3 DNA sequence: TGTGCCAGCAGCGTTGGACAGTATCTTACTCATGGCTACACCTTC. Supplemented by reference TRBV7-9 and TRBJ1-2, the full variable domain reads DTGVSQNPRHKITKRGQNVTFRCDPISEHNRLYWYRQTLGQGPEFLTYFQNEAQLEKSRLLSDRFSAERPKGSFSTLEIQRTEQGDSAMYLCASSVGQYLTHGYTFGSGTRLTVV.

The V call is TRBV27, the J call TRBJ1-5, with D perhaps TRBD1 (6 bases). CDR1 and CDR2 (germline): MNHEY, SMNVEV (reference sequence). The CDR3 runs to 14 residues. V shed 6 bases and J shed 1 base, with 10 bases lying between them. The CDR3 loop reads CASSLGQSNQPQHF. In DNA, the CDR3 is TGTGCCAGCAGCCTTGGACAGAGCAATCAGCCCCAGCATTTT.

With regard to this clone: Other nucleotide sequences in the sample specify the same CDR3. V and J are TRBV7-9 and TRBJ1-1, with 8 bases matching TRBD1. Germline trimming cut 1 base from V and 4 bases from J; bases unmatched to any gene: 2. The CDR3 spans 14 residues. The V gene's germline CDR1 is SEHNR and CDR2 FQNEAQ (reference sequence). This chain's CDR3 is CASSLETGGTEAFF. The CDR3 nucleotides are TGTGCCAGCAGCTTAGAAACAGGGGGCACTGAAGCTTTCTTT.